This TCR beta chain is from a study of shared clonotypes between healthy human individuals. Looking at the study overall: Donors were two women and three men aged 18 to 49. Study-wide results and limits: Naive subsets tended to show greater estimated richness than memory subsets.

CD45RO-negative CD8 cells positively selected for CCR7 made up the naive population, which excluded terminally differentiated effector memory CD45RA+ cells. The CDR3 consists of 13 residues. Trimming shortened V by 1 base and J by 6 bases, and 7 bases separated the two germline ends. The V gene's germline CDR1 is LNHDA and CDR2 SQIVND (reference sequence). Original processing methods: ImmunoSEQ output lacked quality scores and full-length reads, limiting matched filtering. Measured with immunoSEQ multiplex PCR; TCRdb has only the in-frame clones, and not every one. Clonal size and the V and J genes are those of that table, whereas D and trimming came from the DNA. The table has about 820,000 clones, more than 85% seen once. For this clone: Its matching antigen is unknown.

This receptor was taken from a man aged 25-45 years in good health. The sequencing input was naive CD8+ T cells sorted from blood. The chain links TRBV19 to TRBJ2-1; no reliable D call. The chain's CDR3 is CASSIAHPNEQFF. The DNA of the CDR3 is TGTGCCAGTAGTATAGCCCACCCCAATGAGCAGTTCTTC.